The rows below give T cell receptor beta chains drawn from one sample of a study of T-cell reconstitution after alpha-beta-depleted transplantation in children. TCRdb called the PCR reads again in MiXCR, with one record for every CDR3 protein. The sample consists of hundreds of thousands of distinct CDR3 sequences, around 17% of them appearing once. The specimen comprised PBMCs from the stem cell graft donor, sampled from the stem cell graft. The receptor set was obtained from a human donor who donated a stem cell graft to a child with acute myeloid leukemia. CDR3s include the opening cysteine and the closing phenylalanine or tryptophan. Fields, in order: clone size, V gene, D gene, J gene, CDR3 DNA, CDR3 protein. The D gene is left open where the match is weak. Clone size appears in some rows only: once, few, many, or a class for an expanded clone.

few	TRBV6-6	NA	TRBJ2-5	TGTGCCAGCAGTTATCTACTATCCGAGACCCAGTACTTC	CASSYLLSETQYF
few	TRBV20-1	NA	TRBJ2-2	TGCAGTGCTAGAGAAAGGAGCGGTGGGCCCCACACCGGGGAGCTGTTTTTT	CSARERSGGPHTGELFF
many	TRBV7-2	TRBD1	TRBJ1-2	TGTGCCAGCAGTTTAGACAGGGGCTATGGCTACACCTTC	CASSLDRGYGYTF
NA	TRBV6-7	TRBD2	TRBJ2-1	TGTGCCAGCAGTTTAGCCTGGGGACTAGCGGGGGGAGACAATGAGCAGTTCTTC	CASSLAWGLAGGDNEQFF
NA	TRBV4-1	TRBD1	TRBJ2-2	TGCGCCAGCAGCCAAGCCAGGGGGCCCGGGGAGCTGTTTTTT	CASSQARGPGELFF
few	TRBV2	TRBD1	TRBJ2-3	TGTGCCAGCAGTGAACTAGGACAGGGTCCAGATACGCAGTATTTT	CASSELGQGPDTQYF
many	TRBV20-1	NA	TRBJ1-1	TGCAGTGCTAGAGACCGCAGAAAGAACACTGAAGCTTTCTTT	CSARDRRKNTEAFF
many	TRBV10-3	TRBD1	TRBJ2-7	TGTGCCATCAGTGACATCCCAGGGACAGGCCTCTCCTACGAGCAGTACTTC	CAISDIPGTGLSYEQYF
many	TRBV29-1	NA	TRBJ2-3	TGCAGCGGGTCGGGTCGGATCACAGATACGCAGTATTTT	CSGSGRITDTQYF
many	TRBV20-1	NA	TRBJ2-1	TGCAGTGTTTGGGGGAATGAGCAGTTCTTC	CSVWGNEQFF
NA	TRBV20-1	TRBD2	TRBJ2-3	TGCAGTGCTAGAGATAGGCTAGCGGACTACACAGATACGCAGTATTTT	CSARDRLADYTDTQYF
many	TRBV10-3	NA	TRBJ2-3	TGTGCCATCAGCCTGGAGACAGATACGCAGTATTTT	CAISLETDTQYF
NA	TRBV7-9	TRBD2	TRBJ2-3	TGTGCCAGCAGTCCCTTTAGCGGGGGAATTGATACGCAGTATTTT	CASSPFSGGIDTQYF
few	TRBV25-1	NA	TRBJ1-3	TGTGCCAGCAGTGTTCTGAGACGCTCTGGAAACACCATATATTTT	CASSVLRRSGNTIYF
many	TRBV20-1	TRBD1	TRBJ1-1	TGCAGTGCTTCTTGGACAGGCCCCTACACTGAAGCTTTCTTT	CSASWTGPYTEAFF
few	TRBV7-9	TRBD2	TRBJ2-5	TGTGCCAGCAGCTTGTCGACCGGGGGGGTAAAAGGGGAGACCCAGTACTTC	CASSLSTGGVKGETQYF
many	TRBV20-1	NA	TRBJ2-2	TGCAGTGCTAGAGATGGAAGACTGGCCGGGGAGCTGTTTTTT	CSARDGRLAGELFF
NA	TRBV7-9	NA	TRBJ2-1	TGTGCCAGCAGCTCACGATCTCGCTCCTACAATGAGCAGTTCTTC	CASSSRSRSYNEQFF
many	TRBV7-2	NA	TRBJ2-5	TGTGCCAGCAGCTTAGGCTCTACCGGAGGGGAGACCCAGTACTTC	CASSLGSTGGETQYF
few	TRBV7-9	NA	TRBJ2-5	TGTGCCAGCAGCTCATTAGAAGAGACCCAGTACTTC	CASSSLEETQYF
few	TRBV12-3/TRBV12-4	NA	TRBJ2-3	TGTGCCAGCAGCCCCCCAACTAGACTCACAGATACGCAGTATTTT	CASSPPTRLTDTQYF
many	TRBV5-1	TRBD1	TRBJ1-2	TGCGCCAGCAGCGAGCAGGGGGTAGGAGGCTACACCTTC	CASSEQGVGGYTF
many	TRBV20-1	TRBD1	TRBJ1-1	TGCAGTGCCGTCTTTACAGGGGGCACTGAAGCTTTCTTT	CSAVFTGGTEAFF
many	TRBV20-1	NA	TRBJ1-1	TGCAGTGCAAAGGGAGTCAAGAACACTGAAGCTTTCTTT	CSAKGVKNTEAFF
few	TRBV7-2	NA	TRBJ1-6	TGTGCCACCCAAGGCAGCTCCTATAATTCACCCCTCCACTTT	CATQGSSYNSPLHF
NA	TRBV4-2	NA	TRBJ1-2	TGTGCCAGCAGCCAAGAAGCAGGGGACTATGGCTACACCTTC	CASSQEAGDYGYTF
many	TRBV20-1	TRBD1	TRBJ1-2	TGCAGTGCTCGGGACAGCCTCACTAACTATGGCTACACCTTC	CSARDSLTNYGYTF
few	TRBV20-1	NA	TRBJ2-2	TGCAGTGCGACTGGAGTGGGGGGAAACACCGGGGAGCTGTTTTTT	CSATGVGGNTGELFF
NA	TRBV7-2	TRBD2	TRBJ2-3	TGTGCCAGCAGCTTACAACTAGCGGGGGGAGGAGGTGATACGCAGTATTTT	CASSLQLAGGGGDTQYF
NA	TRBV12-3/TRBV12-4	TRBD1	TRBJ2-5	TGTGCCAGCAGCGGGGACAGGGGACGGGAGACCAAGTACTTC	CASSGDRGRETKYF
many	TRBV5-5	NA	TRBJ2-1	TGTGCCAGCAGCTCCGATACCGATGAGCAGTTCTTC	CASSSDTDEQFF
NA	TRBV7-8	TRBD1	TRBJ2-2	TGTGCCAGCAGCCGAAACGGACAGGGGGCGGCGGGGGAGCTGTTTTTT	CASSRNGQGAAGELFF
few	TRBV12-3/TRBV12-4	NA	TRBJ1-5	TGTGCCAGCAGTCCCCCGTTCGAGCGTAATCAGCCCCAGCATTTT	CASSPPFERNQPQHF
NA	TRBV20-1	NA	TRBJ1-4	TGCAGTGCTAGAGATCAGACAGCCCTGGCTAATGAAAAACTGTTTTTT	CSARDQTALANEKLFF
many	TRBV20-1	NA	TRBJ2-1	TGCAGTGCTAGAAGACCGAAAGATTACAATGAGCAGTTCTTC	CSARRPKDYNEQFF
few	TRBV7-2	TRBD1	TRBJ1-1	TGTGCCAGCAGCCCTTACAGGGGGCACACTGAAGCTTTCTTT	CASSPYRGHTEAFF
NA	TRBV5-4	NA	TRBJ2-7	TGTGCCAGCAGCTTGTTATACCTAGGGGGGAAGCCGGGCGAGCAGTACTTC	CASSLLYLGGKPGEQYF
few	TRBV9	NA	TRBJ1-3	TGTGCCAGCAGCGTAGATGGATACACCATATATTTT	CASSVDGYTIYF
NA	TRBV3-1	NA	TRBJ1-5	TGTGCCTTCAGTTTCTCGGGGATGCCTTCAAGATATAGCAATCAGCCCCAGCATTTT	CAFSFSGMPSRYSNQPQHF